This T cell receptor beta chain comes out of a study of blood T cell repertoires in COVID-19. Study as a whole: The origin of the acute and convalescent COVID-19 samples was the United States, Italy and Spain.

Germline CDR1 is LGHDT and CDR2 is YNNKEL (reference sequence). Trimming at V came to 3 bases and at J to 7 bases, leaving 10 bases not matched to a gene. The CDR3 contains 15 residues. Study processing details: Researchers report that nucleated cell counts were estimated from reference gene primer amplification. The repertoire was sequenced with immunoSEQ multiplex PCR; TCRdb's copy has only in-frame clones and lacks some. That table supplies the V and J calls and clone size; D and trimming were determined from the DNA. This sample yields roughly 250,000 clones, of which around 83% are seen a single time; approximately 9% belongs to the top ten.

Sequenced sample: peripheral blood. The receptor was derived from a man aged 40-50 years with active or convalescent COVID-19. V usage is TRBV3-1 (or the pseudogene TRBV3-2) and J usage is TRBJ1-2, with TRBD1 matching over 8 bases. The CDR3 coding sequence is TGTGCCAGCAGCCACCGGACAGGGCGTTCGCTTGGCTACACCTTC. Residues: CASSHRTGRSLGYTF.